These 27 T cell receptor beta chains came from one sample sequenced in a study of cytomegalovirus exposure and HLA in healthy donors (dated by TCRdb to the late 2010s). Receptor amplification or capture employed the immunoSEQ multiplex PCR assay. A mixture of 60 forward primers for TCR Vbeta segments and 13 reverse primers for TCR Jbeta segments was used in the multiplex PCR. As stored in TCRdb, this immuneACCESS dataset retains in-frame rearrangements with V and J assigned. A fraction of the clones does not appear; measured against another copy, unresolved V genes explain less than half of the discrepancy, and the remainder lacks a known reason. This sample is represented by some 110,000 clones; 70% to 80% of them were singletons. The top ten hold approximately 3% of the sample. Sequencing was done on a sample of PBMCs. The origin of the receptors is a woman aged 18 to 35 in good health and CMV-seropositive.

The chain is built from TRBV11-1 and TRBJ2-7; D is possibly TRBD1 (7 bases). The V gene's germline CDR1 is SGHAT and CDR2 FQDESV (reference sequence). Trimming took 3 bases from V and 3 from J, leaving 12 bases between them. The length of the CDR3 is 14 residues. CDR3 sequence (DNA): TGTGCCAGCAGCTTGGAGGGGGCGAACTACGAGCAGTACTTC. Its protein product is CASSLEGANYEQYF.

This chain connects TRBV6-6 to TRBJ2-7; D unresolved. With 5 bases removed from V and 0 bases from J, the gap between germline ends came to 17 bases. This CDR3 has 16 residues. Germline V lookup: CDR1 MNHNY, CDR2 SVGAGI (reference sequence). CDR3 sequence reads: CASSPRRSAISYEQYF. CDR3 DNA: TGTGCCAGCAGTCCCCGTCGGAGCGCCATCTCCTACGAGCAGTACTTC.

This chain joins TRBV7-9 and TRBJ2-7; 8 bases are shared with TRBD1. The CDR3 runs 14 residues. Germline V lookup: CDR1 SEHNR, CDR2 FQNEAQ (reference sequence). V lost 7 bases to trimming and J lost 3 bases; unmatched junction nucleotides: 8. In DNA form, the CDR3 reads TGTGCCAGCACACCTCAGGGGGCTATCTACGAGCAGTACTTC. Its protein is CASTPQGAIYEQYF.

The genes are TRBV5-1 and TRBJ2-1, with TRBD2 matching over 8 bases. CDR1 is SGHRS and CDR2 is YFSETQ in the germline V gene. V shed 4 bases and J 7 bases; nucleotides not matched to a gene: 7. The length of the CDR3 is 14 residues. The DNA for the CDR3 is TGCGCCAGCAGCCTAGCGGGTGATGGGAATGAGCAGTTCTTC. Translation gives CASSLAGDGNEQFF.

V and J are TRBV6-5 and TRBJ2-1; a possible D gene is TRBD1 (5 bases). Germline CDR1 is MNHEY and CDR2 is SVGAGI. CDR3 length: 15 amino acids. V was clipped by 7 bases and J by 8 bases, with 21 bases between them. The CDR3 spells CASILQVGNSDEQFF. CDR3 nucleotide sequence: TGTGCCAGCATTTTACAGGTCGGAAACAGCGATGAGCAGTTCTTC.

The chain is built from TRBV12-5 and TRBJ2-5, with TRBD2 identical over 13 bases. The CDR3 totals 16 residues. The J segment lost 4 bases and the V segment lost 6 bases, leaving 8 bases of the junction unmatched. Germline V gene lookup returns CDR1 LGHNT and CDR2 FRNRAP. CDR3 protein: CASGRGTSGEGETQYF. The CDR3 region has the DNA TGTGCTAGTGGGCGCGGGACTAGCGGGGAGGGAGAGACCCAGTACTTC.

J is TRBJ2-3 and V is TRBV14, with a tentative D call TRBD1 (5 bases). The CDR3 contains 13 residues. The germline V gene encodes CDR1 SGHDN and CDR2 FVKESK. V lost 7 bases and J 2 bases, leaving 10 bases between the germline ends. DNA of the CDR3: TGTGCCAGCACTCCAGGGTCCACAGATACGCAGTATTTT. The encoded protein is CASTPGSTDTQYF.

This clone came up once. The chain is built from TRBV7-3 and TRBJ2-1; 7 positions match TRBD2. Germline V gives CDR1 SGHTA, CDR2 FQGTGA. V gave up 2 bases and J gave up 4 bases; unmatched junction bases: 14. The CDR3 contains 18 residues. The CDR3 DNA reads TGTGCCAGCAGCTTACTATCGTATCGGGGGGAGCGGTACAATGAGCAGTTCTTC. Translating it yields CASSLLSYRGERYNEQFF. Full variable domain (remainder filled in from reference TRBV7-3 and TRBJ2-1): GAGVSQTPSNKVTEKGKYVELRCDPISGHTALYWYRQSLGQGPEFLIYFQGTGAADDSGLPNDRFFAVRPEGSVSTLKIQRTERGDSAVYLCASSLLSYRGERYNEQFFGPGTRLTVL.

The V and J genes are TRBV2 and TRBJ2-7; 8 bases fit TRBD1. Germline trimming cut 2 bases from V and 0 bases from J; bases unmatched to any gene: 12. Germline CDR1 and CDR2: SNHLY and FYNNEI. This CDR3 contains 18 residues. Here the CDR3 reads CASSELGRGRLSSYEQYF. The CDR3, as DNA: TGTGCCAGCAGTGAATTAGGCAGGGGGCGACTAAGCTCCTACGAGCAGTACTTC.

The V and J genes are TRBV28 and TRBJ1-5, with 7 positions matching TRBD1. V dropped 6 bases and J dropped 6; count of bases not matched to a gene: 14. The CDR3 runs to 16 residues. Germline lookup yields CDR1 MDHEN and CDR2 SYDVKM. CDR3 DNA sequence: TGTGCCAGCAGAACCCAACCTCAGGGGGGCGGTCAGCCCCAGCATTTT. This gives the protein CASRTQPQGGGQPQHF.

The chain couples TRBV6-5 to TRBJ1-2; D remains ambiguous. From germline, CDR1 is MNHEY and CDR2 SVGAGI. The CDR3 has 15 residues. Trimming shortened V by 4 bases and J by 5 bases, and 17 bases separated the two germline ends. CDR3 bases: TGTGCCAGCAGTTTGGAGACTACGGGAATTTATGGCTACACCTTC. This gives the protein CASSLETTGIYGYTF.

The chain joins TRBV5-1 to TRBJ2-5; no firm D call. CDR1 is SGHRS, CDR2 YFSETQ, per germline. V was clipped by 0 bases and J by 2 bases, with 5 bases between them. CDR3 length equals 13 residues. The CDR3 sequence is CASSLDRQETQYF. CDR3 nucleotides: TGCGCCAGCAGCTTGGACAGACAAGAGACCCAGTACTTC.

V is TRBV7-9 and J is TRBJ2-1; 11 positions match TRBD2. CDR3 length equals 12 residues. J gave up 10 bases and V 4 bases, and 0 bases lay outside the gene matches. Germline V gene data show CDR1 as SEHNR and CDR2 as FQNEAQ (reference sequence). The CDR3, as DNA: TGTGCCAGCAGCTGGACTAGCGGGGAGCAGTTCTTC. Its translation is CASSWTSGEQFF.

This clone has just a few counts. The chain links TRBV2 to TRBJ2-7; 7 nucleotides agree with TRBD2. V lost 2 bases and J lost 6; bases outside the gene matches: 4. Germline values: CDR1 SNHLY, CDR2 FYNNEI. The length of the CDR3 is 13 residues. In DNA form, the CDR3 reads TGTGCCAGCAGTGAAAGCCGCGGGGGCGAGCAGTACTTC. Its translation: CASSESRGGEQYF.

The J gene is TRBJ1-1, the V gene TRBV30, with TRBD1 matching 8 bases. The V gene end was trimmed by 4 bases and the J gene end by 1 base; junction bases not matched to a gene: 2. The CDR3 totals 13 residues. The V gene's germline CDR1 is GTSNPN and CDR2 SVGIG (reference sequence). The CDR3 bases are TGTGCCTGGAAACAGGGGGGGAACACTGAAGCTTTCTTT. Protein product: CAWKQGGNTEAFF.

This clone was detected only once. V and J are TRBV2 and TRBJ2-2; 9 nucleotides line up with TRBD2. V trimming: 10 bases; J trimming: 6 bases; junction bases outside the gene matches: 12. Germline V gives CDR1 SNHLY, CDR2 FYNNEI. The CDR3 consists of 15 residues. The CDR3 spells CANQQQTSGAGELFF. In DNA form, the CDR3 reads TGTGCCAACCAGCAACAGACTAGCGGTGCCGGGGAGCTGTTTTTT.

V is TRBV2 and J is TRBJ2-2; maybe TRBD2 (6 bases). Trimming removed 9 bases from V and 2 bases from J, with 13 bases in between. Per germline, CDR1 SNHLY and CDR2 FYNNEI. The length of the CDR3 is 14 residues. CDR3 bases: TGTGCCAGTACGGGACTCTTAAACACCGGGGAGCTGTTTTTT. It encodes CASTGLLNTGELFF. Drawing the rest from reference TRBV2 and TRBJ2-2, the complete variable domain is EPEVTQTPSHQVTQMGQEVILRCVPISNHLYFYWYRQILGQKVEFLVSFYNNEISEKSEIFDDQFSVERPDGSNFTLKIRSTKLEDSAMYFCASTGLLNTGELFFGEGSRLTVL.

CDR3 residues: CASSYGLAGENEQFF. CDR3 in DNA: TGTGCCAGCAGTTACGGGCTAGCGGGCGAGAATGAGCAGTTCTTC. The V gene is TRBV6-5, the J gene TRBJ2-1; 8 bases fit TRBD2. The V and J ends lost 2 bases and 7 bases, in that order; junction bases with no gene match: 7. From germline, CDR1 is MNHEY and CDR2 SVGAGI. This CDR3 has 15 residues.

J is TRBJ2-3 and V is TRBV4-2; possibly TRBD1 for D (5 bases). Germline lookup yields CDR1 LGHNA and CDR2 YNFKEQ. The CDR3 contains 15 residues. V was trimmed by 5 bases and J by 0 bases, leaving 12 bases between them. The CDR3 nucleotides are TGTGCCAGCAGCTCAAAAGGGGCGAGCACAGATACGCAGTATTTT. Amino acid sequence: CASSSKGASTDTQYF.

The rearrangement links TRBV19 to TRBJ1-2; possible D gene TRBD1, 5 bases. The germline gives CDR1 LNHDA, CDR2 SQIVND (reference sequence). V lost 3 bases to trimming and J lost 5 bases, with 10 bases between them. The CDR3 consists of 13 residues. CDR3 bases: TGTGCCAGTAGTATCAGGGATCCTTATGGCTACACCTTC. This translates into CASSIRDPYGYTF.

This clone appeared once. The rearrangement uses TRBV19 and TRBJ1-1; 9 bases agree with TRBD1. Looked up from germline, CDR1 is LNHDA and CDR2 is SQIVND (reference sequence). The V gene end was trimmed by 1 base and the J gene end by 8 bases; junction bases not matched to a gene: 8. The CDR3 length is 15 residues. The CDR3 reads CASSIGWTGAAEAFF. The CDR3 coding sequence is TGTGCCAGTAGTATAGGATGGACAGGGGCGGCGGAAGCTTTCTTT.

The chain's CDR3 is CASSGQGSTGELFF. For the CDR3, the DNA is TGTGCCAGCAGTGGGCAGGGGAGTACCGGGGAGCTGTTTTTT. The chain is built from TRBV2 and TRBJ2-2; D may be TRBD1 (6 bases). The CDR3 is made up of 14 amino acids. Germline assignment: CDR1 SNHLY and CDR2 FYNNEI. V lost 4 bases to trimming and J lost 5 bases, with 11 bases between them. Together with reference TRBV2 and TRBJ2-2, the CDR3 gives the full variable domain: EPEVTQTPSHQVTQMGQEVILRCVPISNHLYFYWYRQILGQKVEFLVSFYNNEISEKSEIFDDQFSVERPDGSNFTLKIRSTKLEDSAMYFCASSGQGSTGELFFGEGSRLTVL.

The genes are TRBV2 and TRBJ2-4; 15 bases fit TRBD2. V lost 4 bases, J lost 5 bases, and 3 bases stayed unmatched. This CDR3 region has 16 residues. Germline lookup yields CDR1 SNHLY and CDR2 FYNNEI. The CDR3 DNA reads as TGTGCCAGCAGTGGGACTAGCGGGAGGGCGGAAAACATTCAGTACTTC. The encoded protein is CASSGTSGRAENIQYF.

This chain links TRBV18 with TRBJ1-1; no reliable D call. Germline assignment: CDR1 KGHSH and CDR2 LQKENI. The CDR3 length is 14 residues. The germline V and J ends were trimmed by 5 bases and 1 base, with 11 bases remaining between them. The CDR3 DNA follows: TGTGCCAGCTCAGTAGGCGGTTGGAACACTGAAGCTTTCTTT. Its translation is CASSVGGWNTEAFF.

This CDR3 is CASSPLDRGSNQPQHF. For the CDR3, the DNA is TGTGCCAGCAGTCCCCTTGACAGGGGGAGCAATCAGCCCCAGCATTTT. The V and J genes are TRBV28 and TRBJ1-5; 9 positions agree with TRBD1. Germline trimming cut 5 bases from V and 1 base from J; bases unmatched to any gene: 6. Germline V lookup: CDR1 MDHEN, CDR2 SYDVKM. There are 16 residues in the CDR3. The whole variable domain, remainder taken from reference TRBV28 and TRBJ1-5, is DVKVTQSSRYLVKRTGEKVFLECVQDMDHENMFWYRQDPGLGLRLIYFSYDVKMKEKGDIPEGYSVSREKKERFSLILESASTNQTSMYLCASSPLDRGSNQPQHFGDGTRLSIL.

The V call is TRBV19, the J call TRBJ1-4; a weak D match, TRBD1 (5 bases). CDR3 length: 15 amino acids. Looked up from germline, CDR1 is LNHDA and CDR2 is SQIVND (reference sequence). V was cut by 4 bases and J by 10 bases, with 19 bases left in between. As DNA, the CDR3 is TGTGCCAGTAGTAATGCAAGGGGCGCTGGTCGAAAACTGTTTTTT. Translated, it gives CASSNARGAGRKLFF.

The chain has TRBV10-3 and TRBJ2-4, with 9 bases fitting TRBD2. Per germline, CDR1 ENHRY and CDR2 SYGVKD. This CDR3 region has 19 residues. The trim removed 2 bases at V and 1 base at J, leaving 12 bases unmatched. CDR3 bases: TGTGCCATCAGTGAGGAGATTATAGCGGGGGATGGGGCCAAAAACATTCAGTACTTC. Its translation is CAISEEIIAGDGAKNIQYF.